The 27 T cell receptor beta chains below come from one sample, sequenced in a study of blood T cells in healthy people across ages. A second PCR of roughly 7 to 11 cycles used a sample-barcoded 5' primer and a J-beta primer mix. TCRdb re-analysed the 5' RACE reads in MiXCR, keeping a single row per CDR3 protein. The sample consists of 800,000 to 950,000 distinct CDR3 sequences, roughly 40% of them appearing once. Sequenced: blood. The source is a man aged 18 to 30 in good health.

The J gene is TRBJ1-2, the V gene TRBV7-2; 7 nucleotides line up with TRBD1. The CDR3 length is 15 residues. V was pared by 5 bases and J by 4 bases, with 10 bases of the junction left unmatched. Germline V CDR1 and CDR2: SGHTA, FQGNSA. As DNA, the CDR3 is TGTGCCAGCAGCGCCCGACAGGGAGATTCCTATGGCTACACCTTC. Protein: CASSARQGDSYGYTF.

The table lists this clonotype with a few counts. The chain uses TRBV6-5 and TRBJ2-1; D is uncertain. The CDR3 sequence is 12 residues long. CDR1 is MNHEY, CDR2 SVGAGI, per germline. V lost 2 bases, J lost 8 bases, and 7 bases lay in between. The CDR3 reads CASSYPGDEQFF. The CDR3, as DNA: TGTGCCAGCAGTTACCCTGGGGATGAGCAGTTCTTC.

The V gene is TRBV25-1, the J gene TRBJ2-1; the D is unclear. V lost 6 bases and J lost 0, with 15 bases in between. This CDR3 has 16 amino acids. Germline V gives CDR1 MGHDK, CDR2 SYGVNS. In DNA, the CDR3 is TGTGCCAGCAGACCAAGCCGGCAGGACTCCTACAATGAGCAGTTCTTC. It codes for CASRPSRQDSYNEQFF.

The rearrangement joins TRBV7-2 to TRBJ1-1, with D tentatively TRBD1 (6 bases). CDR1 is SGHTA and CDR2 is FQGNSA in the germline V gene. V gave up 2 bases and J gave up 3 bases, with 13 bases separating them. The CDR3 runs to 15 residues. The CDR3 DNA reads as TGTGCCAGCAGCTTAACGGGAGGACAGCACACTGAAGCTTTCTTT. Translating gives CASSLTGGQHTEAFF.

In the case of this clonotype: A much larger clone lies a single base off, so this may be a read error. The chain combines TRBV12-3 or TRBV12-4 with TRBJ1-2; D remains ambiguous. The CDR3 has 11 residues. The CDR3 protein is CANSRNYGYTF. In DNA, the CDR3 is TGTGCCAACAGTCGGAACTATGGCTACACCTTC.

This clonotype has more than one count but fewer than ten. The chain has TRBV12-3 or TRBV12-4 and TRBJ1-4; D gene uncertain. The CDR3 sequence is 14 residues long. V lost 5 bases to trimming and J lost 4 bases, with 11 bases between them. The CDR3 region is CASSVDLVNEKLFF. CDR3 nucleotides: TGTGCCAGCAGTGTGGATCTCGTTAATGAAAAACTGTTTTTT.

This clonotype has a handful of counts. V and J are TRBV5-1 and TRBJ2-5, with D possibly being TRBD2 (7 bases). Trimming left V 2 bases short and J 11 bases short, with 22 bases between. The CDR3 has 15 residues. Germline loops: CDR1 SGHRS, CDR2 YFSETQ. CDR3: CASSFPGGPTNEQYF. In DNA, the CDR3 is TGCGCCAGCAGCTTTCCGGGGGGCCCCACGAATGAGCAGTACTTC.

This clonotype is a singleton in its sample. One junction end does not reproduce the germline sequence, and a read error may be involved. This chain links TRBV7-2 with TRBJ2-7, with D perhaps matching TRBD1 or TRBD2 (6 bases each). CDR1 is SGHTA, CDR2 FQGNSA, per germline. The CDR3 runs 14 residues. CDR3 loop: CACSLTGASYEQYF. The CDR3 region has the DNA TGTGCCTGCAGCTTAACGGGGGCCTCCTACGAGCAGTACTTC.

This clonotype was seen many times. This sequence joins TRBV4-1 and TRBJ2-7; the D is unclear. From germline, CDR1 is MGHRA and CDR2 YSYEKL. Trimming left V 0 bases short and J 5 bases short, with 11 bases between. This CDR3 contains 14 residues. For the CDR3, the DNA is TGCGCCAGCAGCCAAGATCCAGGTCGAAACGAGCAGTACTTC. Amino acid sequence: CASSQDPGRNEQYF.

This clonotype occurred a few times. The chain is built from TRBV6-5 and TRBJ2-7; 7 bases match TRBD1. V gave up 2 bases and J gave up 0 bases; unmatched junction bases: 10. Germline CDR1 reads MNHEY; CDR2 reads SVGAGI. The CDR3 covers 17 residues. The CDR3 DNA is TGTGCCAGCAGTTACAACGTAAGGGACAGCTACTCCTACGAGCAGTACTTC. It encodes CASSYNVRDSYSYEQYF.

The table lists this clonotype with a few counts. This chain connects TRBV20-1 to TRBJ2-1; 9 nucleotides agree with TRBD2. The CDR3 totals 15 residues. Germline assignment: CDR1 DFQATT and CDR2 SNEGSKA (reference sequence). J was trimmed by 8 bases and V by 0 bases; bases with no gene match: 8. The CDR3 coding sequence is TGCAGTGCTAGAGATAGACTAGCGGTTTTCGATGAGCAGTTCTTC. It translates to CSARDRLAVFDEQFF.

The chain is built from TRBV6-6 and TRBJ1-1; the D is unclear. Germline assignment: CDR1 MNHNY and CDR2 SVGAGI (reference sequence). Trimming left V 6 bases short and J 0 bases short, with 8 bases between. There are 13 residues in the CDR3. The CDR3 sequence is CASSPALNTEAFF. CDR3 nucleotide sequence: TGTGCCAGCAGCCCAGCCTTGAACACTGAAGCTTTCTTT.

J is TRBJ1-5 and V is TRBV7-8; TRBD1 is a possible D gene (5 bases). V gave up 5 bases and J gave up 5 bases, with 19 bases separating them. The V gene's germline CDR1 is SGHVS and CDR2 FQNEAQ. This CDR3 is 16 amino acids long. CDR3 coding DNA: TGTGCCAGCAGCCATTCGGCAGGGAGCCGCGATCAGCCCCAGCATTTT. Amino acids: CASSHSAGSRDQPQHF.

This clonotype was recorded at least ten times. The genes are TRBV7-2 and TRBJ2-1; 8 bases are shared with TRBD1. Gene TRBJ2-7 matches the end of the DNA better, so the J call may be wrong. Per the germline V gene, CDR1 is SGHTA and CDR2 is FQGNSA. This CDR3 has 15 residues. CDR3 sequence (DNA): TGTGCCAGCAGCTTAGGACAGGGGTCCTACAATGAGCAGTACTTC. This gives the protein CASSLGQGSYNEQYF.

J is TRBJ2-5 and V is TRBV3-1; 12 bases agree with TRBD2. Germline V lookup: CDR1 LGHDT, CDR2 YNNKEL (reference sequence). J gave up 11 bases and V 5 bases, and 12 bases lay outside the gene matches. The CDR3 runs to 15 residues. CDR3 sequence reads: CASSLLAGGFNEQYF. CDR3 in DNA: TGTGCCAGCAGCTTACTAGCGGGGGGATTCAATGAGCAGTACTTC.

This clonotype has only a few counts. Written as DNA, the CDR3 is TGTGCCAGCAGTTACTCTCTTAATACGCAGTATTTT. This codes for CASSYSLNTQYF. The chain combines TRBV6-2 or TRBV6-3 with TRBJ2-3; no clear D gene. Trimming shortened V by 0 bases and J by 7 bases, and 5 bases separated the two germline ends. The CDR3 spans 12 residues. Germline V gene data show CDR1 as MNHEY and CDR2 as SVGEGT.

A word on this clonotype: The junction shows a germline mismatch at one end, possibly a read error. The chain carries TRBV7-9 and TRBJ1-2; D is unclear. Germline V gives CDR1 SEHNR, CDR2 FQNEAQ (reference sequence). The length of the CDR3 is 13 residues. The CDR3 reads CASSVASVAEYTF. In nucleotides, the CDR3 is TGTGCCAGCAGCGTAGCATCCGTAGCGGAATACACCTTC.

This clonotype was seen repeatedly, ten times or more. The V call is TRBV7-2, the J call TRBJ1-5, with unresolved D. This CDR3 is 14 amino acids long. Germline V CDR1 and CDR2: SGHTA, FQGNSA. The germline V and J ends were trimmed by 1 base and 0 bases, with 4 bases remaining between them. CDR3 sequence: CASSLDSSNQPQHF. For the CDR3, the DNA is TGTGCCAGCAGCTTAGACAGTAGCAATCAGCCCCAGCATTTT. Together with reference TRBV7-2 and TRBJ1-5, the CDR3 gives the full variable domain: GAGVSQSPSNKVTEKGKDVELRCDPISGHTALYWYRQSLGQGLEFLIYFQGNSAPDKSGLPSDRFSAERTGGSVSTLTIQRTQQEDSAVYLCASSLDSSNQPQHFGDGTRLSIL.

This chain joins TRBV9 and TRBJ1-1; D gene uncertain. The CDR3 length is 14 residues. Germline values: CDR1 SGDLS, CDR2 YYNGEE. V lost 0 bases and J 6 bases, leaving 12 bases between the germline ends. The CDR3 protein is CASSVADGRPEAFF. The CDR3 DNA reads TGTGCCAGCAGCGTAGCCGACGGCCGGCCTGAAGCTTTCTTT.

This clonotype appeared a few times. V usage is TRBV12-3 or TRBV12-4 and J usage is TRBJ1-2, with D possibly being TRBD1 (6 bases). V was cut by 6 bases and J by 6 bases, with 20 bases left in between. The CDR3 spans 15 residues. The CDR3: CASSLYPGAWDGYTF. In DNA, the CDR3 is TGTGCCAGCAGCCTATATCCGGGGGCGTGGGATGGCTACACCTTC.

As regards this clonotype: A much larger clone differs by one base, so this may be a read error. V usage is TRBV11-2 and J usage is TRBJ2-7; D is ambiguous. CDR1 is SGHAT and CDR2 is FQNNGV in the germline V gene. The CDR3 is made up of 14 amino acids. The DNA for the CDR3 is TGTACCAGCAGCTTACAACCGGACGTCAACGAGCAGTACTTC. It codes for CTSSLQPDVNEQYF.

V gene TRBV13 combines with J gene TRBJ1-1; 7 bases fit TRBD1. There are 15 residues in the CDR3. Per the germline V gene, CDR1 is PRHDT and CDR2 is FYEKMQ (reference sequence). J was trimmed by 2 bases and V by 5 bases; bases with no gene match: 8. DNA for the CDR3: TGTGCCAGCAGCATTGGACAGGACCTTAACACTGAAGCTTTCTTT. It specifies CASSIGQDLNTEAFF.

J is TRBJ2-3 and V is TRBV4-1; a possible D gene is TRBD1 (5 bases). In germline, CDR1 is MGHRA, CDR2 YSYEKL. V gave up 2 bases and J gave up 4 bases, with 22 bases separating them. CDR3 size: 18 residues. CDR3 sequence reads: CASSQRQGYRGEADTQYF. The CDR3 region has the DNA TGCGCCAGCAGCCAAAGGCAGGGATATAGGGGTGAGGCAGATACGCAGTATTTT.

In its sample, this clonotype was seen a few times. The V gene is TRBV7-2, the J gene TRBJ2-7; 9 positions match TRBD2. The CDR3 has 15 residues. Trimming removed 6 bases from V and 6 bases from J; junction bases left unmatched: 12. The germline V gene encodes CDR1 SGHTA and CDR2 FQGNSA. The CDR3 spells CASSLSGGTFFEQYF. In nucleotides, the CDR3 is TGTGCCAGCAGTCTTAGCGGGGGCACCTTCTTCGAGCAGTACTTC.

The sample holds one count of this clonotype. The J gene is TRBJ2-2, the V gene TRBV4-3; TRBD1 is a possible D gene (7 bases). Germline V gene data show CDR1 as LGHNA and CDR2 as YSLEER. V was trimmed by 4 bases and J by 6 bases, leaving 15 bases between them. This CDR3 region has 15 residues. CDR3 DNA: TGCGCCAGCAGCCGAGACGGCAGGGGGGCCGGGGAGCTGTTTTTT. This translates into CASSRDGRGAGELFF.

This clonotype was picked up many times. V usage is TRBV13 and J usage is TRBJ2-4; perhaps TRBD2 as D (5 bases). Trimming took 5 bases from V and 13 from J, leaving 15 bases between them. Germline-derived CDR1 and CDR2 are PRHDT and FYEKMQ (reference sequence). This CDR3 comprises 12 residues. The CDR3 spells CASSPTPREQYF. Written as DNA, the CDR3 is TGTGCCAGCAGCCCGACCCCTAGGGAGCAGTACTTC.

The rearrangement uses TRBV12-3 or TRBV12-4 and TRBJ2-7, with 10 bases matching TRBD1. This CDR3 has 14 amino acids. V trimming: 5 bases; J trimming: 3 bases; junction bases outside the gene matches: 4. CDR3 DNA: TGTGCCAGCAGTGTTGGGACAGGGGTCTACGAGCAGTACTTC. Residues: CASSVGTGVYEQYF.